Described below is a single T cell receptor (beta chain) sequence and its context. Its cognate antigen is unknown. These data belong to a study of OX40 agonist ivuxolimab in advanced cancers. Study details: Prior therapy, whether anti-PD-1, anti-PD-L1 or anti-CTLA-4, was allowed, and roughly 41% had some. Study results and limitations: Antigen specificity was not determined for the expanded peripheral T cells. Partial responders at 0.1-3.0 mg/kg had among the lowest clonal expansion.

Clones were sequenced by immunoSEQ multiplex PCR, and TCRdb holds only the in-frame ones, with some missing. The data hold about 15,000 clones, with approximately 70% observed a single time. Germline CDR1 SNHLY, CDR2 FYNNEI. J gave up 0 bases and V 6 bases, and 1 base lay outside the gene matches. This CDR3 is 14 amino acids long. Blood was sampled at baseline, cycle 4 day 1, and cycle 7 day 1. The sample consisted of CD4+ or CD8+ T cells sorted from blood, taken in a trial of the OX40 agonist ivuxolimab. This sequence was found in an adult with an advanced solid tumor such as melanoma, head and neck, liver or kidney cancer. The rearrangement joins TRBV2 to TRBJ1-1; TRBD1 agrees at 10 bases. The CDR3 region is CASSGQGVNTEAFF. The DNA of the CDR3 is TGTGCCAGCAGCGGACAGGGGGTGAACACTGAAGCTTTCTTT.